This T cell receptor (beta chain) was obtained from a study of neurological immune-mediated disorders. Study-wide context: In a group of roughly 34 multiple sclerosis patients, roughly 31 had the relapsing-remitting type and 3 had the secondary progressive type.

Libraries used 2 million unsorted PBMCs kept frozen in RNAlater. The CDR3 contains 15 residues. The V gene lost 8 bases and the J gene lost 5 bases, with 19 bases spanning the gap. CDR1 and CDR2 from the germline V gene are MNHEY and SVGEGT. This clonotype was seen ten or more times. The team produced cDNA through 5'RACE using 10-nucleotide random UMIs. Every sequencing run produced over 190 million TCR-beta sequences, and the sequences from any one run covered 15-18 subjects. TCRdb recomputed calls from the 5' RACE reads with MiXCR, one row per CDR3 protein. The sample lists over 60,000 distinct CDR3 sequences; about 5.1% were seen once.

The chain recombines TRBV6-2 or TRBV6-3 with TRBJ2-1, with D perhaps TRBD2 (5 bases). Sequencing was carried out using PBMCs. This TCR was recovered from a woman between 65 and 79 years old with multiple sclerosis. The CDR3 nucleotides read TGTGCCAGCCGTAAAAGCCGACTAACCCACAATGAGCAGTTCTTC. Its protein is CASRKSRLTHNEQFF.